A selection of T cell receptor beta chains follows, all from one sample in a study of blood T cell repertoires in COVID-19. Generated by immunoSEQ multiplex PCR, the TCRdb table keeps only in-frame clones and is missing some. Here the sample spans hundreds of thousands of clones, 65% to 85% being singletons. Material: peripheral blood. The origin of the receptors is a woman younger than 45 with COVID-19, enrolled during active disease. Both conserved end residues are trimmed from each CDR3.

j_call | v_call | cdr3_aa
TRBJ1-2 | TRBV14 | ASSQEQGGYGYT
TRBJ2-7 | TRBV9 | ASSMDSGVEQY
TRBJ1-1 | TRBV2 | ASSAQARTEAF
TRBJ1-4 | TRBV5-1 | ASSLNQGMRTNEKLF
TRBJ2-1 | TRBV5-6 | ASSSHASQGGAFYEQF
TRBJ2-3 | TRBV28 | ASSVTSGNTDTQY
TRBJ2-1 | TRBV4-1 | ASSQGEEGFWEQF
TRBJ2-7 | TRBV4-1 | ASSQDGASGDEQY
TRBJ2-7 | TRBV4-3 | ASSQATGANEQY
TRBJ1-1 | TRBV5-5 | ASSWPGQGRNTEAF
TRBJ2-2 | TRBV7-9 | ASSHTGGLGTGELF
TRBJ2-3 | TRBV5-1 | ASSLGAGSTDTQY
TRBJ2-5 | TRBV6-5 | ASSYRGAGTETQY
TRBJ1-2 | TRBV7-2 | ASSPRLSSYGYT
TRBJ2-2 | TRBV7-3 | ASSPSGSSTGELF
TRBJ2-1 | TRBV7-2 | ASSPTASPGHEQF
TRBJ2-1 | TRBV9 | ASSGLVSTRAEQF
TRBJ2-1 | TRBV6-5 | ASSYEEEGYNEQF
TRBJ2-1 | TRBV5-6 | ASSLERFLNEQF
TRBJ2-3 | TRBV5-4 | ASSLDRVGTDTQY
TRBJ2-7 | TRBV28 | ASSWGGLGEQY